The present entry profiles one T cell receptor beta chain with its context. The antigen is undetermined. Sequencing was performed with immunoSEQ multiplex PCR; in TCRdb, only in-frame clones are kept and a portion is missing. The profile shows around 80,000 clones, 85% of them singletons. The study sampled blood at baseline, cycle 4 day 1, and cycle 7 day 1. This record belongs to a study of OX40 agonist ivuxolimab in advanced cancers. Across the study: The patients received agonistic anti-OX40 (CD134) antibody ivuxolimab. Study-level points and caveats: Low normalized T-cell clonal expansion was also seen in some nonresponders. The study did not work out the antigen specificity of the expanded peripheral T cells.

CDR3 size: 13 residues. CDR1 is SEHNR, CDR2 FQNEAQ, per germline (reference sequence). V was pared by 3 bases and J by 1 base, with 6 bases between. The receptor was isolated from an adult with an advanced solid tumor such as melanoma, head and neck, liver or kidney cancer. The sample consisted of CD4+ or CD8+ T cells sorted from blood, taken in a trial of the OX40 agonist ivuxolimab. The genes are TRBV7-9 and TRBJ1-1; D ambiguous. Here the CDR3 DNA reads TGTGCCAGCAGCTTCACGAGGAACACTGAAGCTTTCTTT. It specifies CASSFTRNTEAFF.